This entry lists 3 T cell receptor beta chains sequenced from one sample in a study of blood T cell repertoires in COVID-19. Sequenced by immunoSEQ multiplex PCR; TCRdb stores in-frame clones only, minus some. The sample has roughly 500,000 clones; 70% to 90% are singletons. The specimen sequenced was PBMCs or T cells enriched from blood (not recorded which). These TCRs come from a woman aged 40 to 50 who had recovered from COVID-19.

The gene calls are TRBV18 and TRBJ2-1; D is undetermined. This CDR3 is built from 13 residues. From germline, CDR1 is KGHSH and CDR2 LQKENI. With 3 bases removed from V and 10 bases from J, the gap between germline ends came to 13 bases. The CDR3 loop reads CASSPLDSREQFF. Here the CDR3 DNA reads TGTGCCAGCTCACCCTTAGACTCCCGAGAGCAGTTCTTC.

This clone was observed a few times. This rearrangement joins TRBV2 to TRBJ2-1; 11 nucleotides agree with TRBD2. Germline CDR1 SNHLY, CDR2 FYNNEI. V was clipped by 7 bases and J by 6 bases; unmatched bases: 8. This CDR3 is 15 amino acids long. In DNA, the CDR3 is TGTGCCAGCAATAAACTAGCGGGAGACGTCAATGAGCAGTTCTTC. Translated: CASNKLAGDVNEQFF.

The V and J genes are TRBV25-1 and TRBJ2-3; no clear D gene. V shed 11 bases and J shed 4 bases, with 10 bases lying between them. This CDR3 region has 11 residues. CDR1 MGHDK and CDR2 SYGVNS come from the germline V gene. The CDR3 reads CASKEADTQYF. The CDR3 DNA reads TGTGCCTCTAAAGAGGCAGATACGCAGTATTTT.